This section outlines one TCR beta chain sequence together with its context. The antigen remains undetermined. This record belongs to a study of cytomegalovirus exposure and HLA in healthy donors. Findings and limits, study-wide: About 87% or about 30% of the time was how often most TCR beta V segments were productive, according to an earlier analysis.

Looked up from germline, CDR1 is SGHTA and CDR2 is FQGNSA. The V and J ends lost 3 bases and 3 bases respectively, with 9 bases between them. This CDR3 is 14 amino acids long. In nominal health when sampled, donors likely had unrecorded immune exposures nonetheless. Use of 60 Vbeta and 13 Jbeta primers characterized the PCR. Produced via immunoSEQ multiplex PCR; TCRdb's table is partial and in-frame only. The table shows around 180,000 clones, with about four fifths occurring only once. The chain joins TRBV7-2 to TRBJ1-3; weak D call: TRBD1 (6 bases). The source of this sequence is a man younger than 35 in good health and CMV-seronegative. The sequencing sample was made of PBMCs. CDR3 amino acids: CASSFGGLGNTIYF. In nucleotides, the CDR3 is TGTGCCAGCAGCTTCGGGGGGCTTGGAAACACCATATATTTT.